This is a list of T cell receptor beta chains from one sample in a study of siplizumab effects on memory and regulatory T cells. Libraries were prepared by immunoSEQ multiplex PCR; TCRdb keeps only in-frame clonotypes and omits some of them. The data show over 95,000 clones, 93% seen once. The sequenced sample was non-Treg CD4+ T cells sorted from blood. Every receptor here comes from a human donor in good health. The CDR3 runs from the conserved cysteine through the conserved F or W. The order of the fields is clone size, V gene, J gene, D gene, CDR3 protein, CDR3 DNA. A D gene is named only where the DNA matches it firmly. Size is omitted from some rows. Given values are once, few, many or a class for expanded clones.

>.|TRBV4-2|TRBJ2-7|TRBD2
CASSQVMAGTTYEQYF
TGTGCCAGCAGCCAAGTCATGGCGGGGACTACCTACGAGCAGTACTTC
>.|TRBV9|TRBJ1-5|.
CASSVDLGNQPQHF
TGTGCCAGCAGCGTAGACCTGGGAAATCAGCCCCAGCATTTT
>.|TRBV30|TRBJ1-3|.
CAYSSGNTIYF
TGTGCCTACAGCTCTGGAAACACCATATATTTT
>.|TRBV19|TRBJ1-6|.
CASSTSGSNSPLHF
TGTGCCAGTAGTACATCAGGGTCGAATTCACCCCTCCACTTT
>.|TRBV7-2|TRBJ2-2|.
CASSSGLSGGELFF
TGTGCCAGCAGCTCGGGCCTTTCTGGCGGGGAGCTGTTTTTT
>.|TRBV29-1|TRBJ2-5|.
CSITGSQETQYF
TGCAGCATAACGGGGTCTCAAGAGACCCAGTACTTC
>.|TRBV19|TRBJ1-4|.
CASSILGPTEKLFF
TGTGCCAGTAGTATTTTGGGTCCGACTGAAAAACTGTTTTTT
>.|TRBV6-5|TRBJ1-2|.
CASSNRAGGYTF
TGTGCCAGCAGTAACCGGGCTGGAGGCTACACCTTC
>.|TRBV19|TRBJ1-2|.
CASTTMGGYTF
TGTGCCAGTACTACGATGGGTGGCTACACCTTC
>.|TRBV6-1|TRBJ1-5|.
CASRSGTYNQPQHF
TGTGCCAGCAGGTCAGGGACCTACAATCAGCCCCAGCATTTT
>.|TRBV7-9|TRBJ2-1|.
CASSWDLTYNEQFF
TGTGCCAGCAGCTGGGACCTCACCTACAATGAGCAGTTCTTC
>.|TRBV27|TRBJ2-6|TRBD2
CASSFGGSGANVLTF
TGTGCCAGCAGTTTCGGGGGGTCTGGGGCCAACGTCCTGACTTTC
>.|TRBV12-5|TRBJ2-7|.
CARKQGDLASEQYF
TGTGCTAGAAAGCAAGGGGATTTAGCAAGCGAGCAGTACTTC
>.|TRBV5-1|TRBJ2-7|.
CASSLASGYEQYF
TGCGCCAGCAGCTTGGCCTCAGGCTACGAGCAGTACTTC
>.|TRBV19|TRBJ1-6|.
CASSQSTLTRNSPLHF
TGTGCCAGTAGCCAAAGTACTTTGACCCGTAATTCACCCCTCCACTTT
>.|TRBV19|TRBJ1-5|TRBD1
CASSTRDRGPTQPQHF
TGTGCCAGTAGTACCCGGGACAGGGGGCCGACTCAGCCCCAGCATTTT
>.|TRBV19|TRBJ1-1|.
CASSVRSGTEAFF
TGTGCCAGTAGCGTTAGGTCAGGGACTGAAGCTTTCTTT
>.|TRBV6-1|TRBJ2-2|TRBD1
CASSSGGANTGELFF
TGTGCCAGCAGTTCAGGGGGCGCGAACACCGGGGAGCTGTTTTTT
>once|TRBV30|TRBJ2-7|TRBD2
CAWSILQGGYEQYF
TGTGCCTGGAGTATCCTGCAGGGAGGGTACGAGCAGTACTTC
>.|TRBV19|TRBJ1-2|.
CASNTDFSGYTF
TGTGCCAGTAATACAGATTTCTCGGGCTACACCTTC
>.|TRBV29-1|TRBJ2-7|.
CSVVGRLTYEQYF
TGCAGCGTTGTCGGCAGGCTGACTTACGAGCAGTACTTC
>.|TRBV5-4|TRBJ1-5|TRBD1
CASSQTGANSNQPQHF
TGTGCCAGCAGCCAAACAGGGGCTAATAGCAATCAGCCCCAGCATTTT
>.|TRBV6-6|TRBJ2-5|TRBD1
CASEVGQGLETQYF
TGTGCCAGTGAGGTGGGACAGGGCTTAGAGACCCAGTACTTC
>.|TRBV5-1|TRBJ2-7|TRBD2
CASSLWTSGGTSYEQYF
TGCGCCAGCAGCCTCTGGACTAGCGGGGGGACCTCCTACGAGCAGTACTTC
>.|TRBV7-9|TRBJ1-1|.
CASSLGANTEAFF
TGTGCCAGCAGCCTGGGAGCGAACACTGAAGCTTTCTTT
>.|TRBV28|TRBJ1-5|TRBD1
CASSKDRGLHQPQHF
TGTGCCAGCAGTAAAGACAGGGGGCTCCATCAGCCCCAGCATTTT
>.|TRBV5-4|TRBJ2-1|.
CASSSPYYNEQFF
TGTGCCAGCAGCTCACCATACTACAATGAGCAGTTCTTC
>.|TRBV5-4|TRBJ2-2|.
CASSSYGGANTGELFF
TGTGCCAGCAGCTCCTATGGTGGCGCGAACACCGGGGAGCTGTTTTTT
>.|TRBV5-1|TRBJ2-1|.
CASSLDYHEQFF
TGCGCCAGCAGCTTGGATTACCACGAGCAGTTCTTC
>.|TRBV29-1|TRBJ2-2|.
CSVQGSKNTGELFF
TGCAGCGTTCAGGGTAGTAAAAACACCGGGGAGCTGTTTTTT
>.|TRBV18|TRBJ2-1|TRBD2
CASSPGRGVYNEQFF
TGTGCCAGCTCACCAGGGCGGGGGGTCTACAATGAGCAGTTCTTC
>.|TRBV7-3|TRBJ2-3|TRBD2
CTSSRSGGVTDTQYF
TGTACCAGCAGCCGCAGCGGGGGGGTCACAGATACGCAGTATTTT
>.|TRBV11-3|TRBJ2-7|.
CASSGNEQYF
TGTGCCAGCTCAGGGAACGAGCAGTACTTC
>.|TRBV27|TRBJ1-2|.
CASSLSRGNYGYTF
TGTGCCAGCAGTTTATCGAGGGGTAACTATGGCTACACCTTC
>once|TRBV6-1|TRBJ2-7|TRBD2
CASRPGLALEQYF
TGTGCCAGCAGACCGGGACTAGCGCTCGAGCAGTACTTC
>.|TRBV5-1|TRBJ2-7|.
CASRQTSYEQYF
TGCGCCAGCAGGCAAACCTCCTACGAGCAGTACTTC
>.|TRBV5-6|TRBJ1-2|TRBD1
CASSSLDRGKDGYTF
TGTGCCAGCAGCTCATTAGACAGGGGAAAGGATGGCTACACCTTC
>.|TRBV19|TRBJ2-2|.
CASSLGGLNTGELFF
TGTGCCAGTTCCTTGGGAGGCCTGAACACCGGGGAGCTGTTTTTT
>.|TRBV10-3|TRBJ1-2|.
CAISENPGTPTNYGYTF
TGTGCCATCAGTGAGAACCCCGGGACACCCACTAACTATGGCTACACCTTC
>.|TRBV18|TRBJ2-3|.
CASAWADLTDTQYF
TGTGCCAGCGCCTGGGCAGACCTCACAGATACGCAGTATTTT
>.|TRBV2|TRBJ2-7|TRBD2
CASSEGSGGTYEQYF
TGTGCCAGCAGTGAAGGAAGCGGGGGGACCTACGAGCAGTACTTC
>.|TRBV9|TRBJ2-3|TRBD2
CASSAGLAGSTDTQYF
TGTGCCAGCAGCGCCGGACTAGCGGGGTCCACAGATACGCAGTATTTT
>once|TRBV19|TRBJ2-1|TRBD2
CASSIGTSGVDYNEQFF
TGTGCCAGTAGTATTGGGACTAGCGGGGTAGATTACAATGAGCAGTTCTTC
>.|TRBV7-3|TRBJ2-3|.
CASSLVRSTDTQYF
TGTGCCAGCAGCTTAGTCCGGAGCACAGATACGCAGTATTTT
>.|TRBV28|TRBJ1-2|.
CASSLLATLVHGYTF
TGTGCCAGCAGTTTATTGGCCACCTTGGTACATGGCTACACCTTC
>.|TRBV15|TRBJ1-1|.
CATSRDPGSSTEAFF
TGTGCCACCAGCAGAGATCCGGGTTCAAGCACTGAAGCTTTCTTT
>.|TRBV11-2|TRBJ1-1|.
CASSLTLGAFF
TGTGCCAGCAGCCTGACCCTAGGGGCTTTCTTT